In this sample, the clone carrying this T cell receptor beta chain turned up many times. This sample was included in a study of neurological immune-mediated disorders. Over 170 million TCR-beta sequences (from 15-18 subjects) were yielded by each sequencing run. In TCRdb, the 5' RACE reads were re-called with MiXCR into one record per CDR3 protein. The data show approximately 45,000 distinct CDR3 sequences, about 13% seen once. Looked up from germline, CDR1 is SGHVS and CDR2 is FQNEAQ. The CDR3 contains 16 residues. After removal of 6 bases from V and 3 bases from J, the junction contained 9 bases not matched to a gene. Time point in this sample: longitudinal time-point 3. As healthy controls, volunteers from a blood bank in Maryland, USA, were used. From 2 million PBMCs stored at -80 C, the unsorted libraries were generated.

The clonotype was recovered from a man younger than 40 in good health. The chain links TRBV7-8 to TRBJ2-1; 9 bases are a match to TRBD1. The sample consisted of PBMCs. CDR3 region: CASRPNTGQGYNEQFF. The DNA for the CDR3 is TGTGCCAGCAGACCTAACACGGGACAGGGCTACAATGAGCAGTTCTTC.